This T cell receptor (beta chain) was identified in a study of OX40 agonist ivuxolimab in advanced cancers. Study-wide background: Patients received the agonistic anti-OX40 (CD134) antibody ivuxolimab.

The CDR3 loop spans 12 amino acids. V shed 4 bases and J shed 4 bases, with 7 bases lying between them. Produced via immunoSEQ multiplex PCR; TCRdb's table is partial and in-frame only. The table lists 100,000 to 150,000 clones, about nine tenths of them singletons. Study-wide results and limits: Antigen targets of the expanded peripheral T cells went undetermined. Patients who responded partially at 0.1-3.0 mg/kg showed clonal expansion ranking among the lowest. Nonresponders, in some cases, also had low normalized T-cell clonal expansion.

About this clone: Its antigen remains unidentified.

V usage is TRBV23-1 and J usage is TRBJ2-5; D is ambiguous. TRBV23-1 falls under the ORF class, with uncertain function. The sample in question was CD4+ or CD8+ T cells sorted from blood, obtained in a trial of the OX40 agonist ivuxolimab. The TCR comes from an adult with an advanced solid tumor such as melanoma, head and neck, liver or kidney cancer. The CDR3 spells CASSPSGETQYF. For the CDR3, the DNA is TGCGCCAGCAGTCCTTCGGGAGAGACCCAGTACTTC.